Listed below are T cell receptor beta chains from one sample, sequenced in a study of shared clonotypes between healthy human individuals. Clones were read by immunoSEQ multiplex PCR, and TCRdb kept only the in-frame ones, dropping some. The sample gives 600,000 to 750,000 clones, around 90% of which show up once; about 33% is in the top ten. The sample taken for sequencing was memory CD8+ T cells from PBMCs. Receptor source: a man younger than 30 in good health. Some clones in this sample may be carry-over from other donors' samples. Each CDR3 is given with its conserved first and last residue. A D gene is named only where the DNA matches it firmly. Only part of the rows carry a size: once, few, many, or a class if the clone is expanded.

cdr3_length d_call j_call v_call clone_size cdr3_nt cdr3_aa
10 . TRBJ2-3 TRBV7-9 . TGTGCCAGCATTTCCCGAGGAATGGATTTT CASISRGMDF
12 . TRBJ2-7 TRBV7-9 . TGTGCCTGCCAAGGGGGCTCCTACGAGCAGTACTTC CACQGGSYEQYF
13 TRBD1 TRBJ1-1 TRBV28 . TGTGCCAGCAGTCCTCGGACAGGGACTGAAGCTTTCTTT CASSPRTGTEAFF
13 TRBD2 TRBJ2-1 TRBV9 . TGTGCCAGCAGCGGGACTAGCGACAATGAGCAGTTCTTC CASSGTSDNEQFF
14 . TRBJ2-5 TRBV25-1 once TGTGCCAGCAGTGAATATGCGGCGCAAGAGACCCAGTACTTC CASSEYAAQETQYF
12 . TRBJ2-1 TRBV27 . TGTGCCAGCAGTTATCTAGGAACTGAGCAGTTCTTC CASSYLGTEQFF
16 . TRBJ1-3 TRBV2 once TGTGCCAGCAGTGAAGGCCTGCGGGGTACTGGAAACACCATATATTTT CASSEGLRGTGNTIYF
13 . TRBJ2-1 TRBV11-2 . TGTGCCAGCAACCAACGAGGGTACGTTGAGCAGTTCTTC CASNQRGYVEQFF
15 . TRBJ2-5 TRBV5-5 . TGTGCCAGCAGGCCATCACAGGGGAGGGGGGAGACCCAGTACTTC CASRPSQGRGETQYF
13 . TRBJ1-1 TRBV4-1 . TGCGCCAGCAGCCAAGTGGCCGGGACTGAAGCTTTCTTT CASSQVAGTEAFF
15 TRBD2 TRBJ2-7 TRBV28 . TGTGCCAGCAGTTCGCGGACTAGCGGTCCCCTCGAGCAGTACTTC CASSSRTSGPLEQYF
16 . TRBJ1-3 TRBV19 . TGTGCCAGTAGTCCGCGGGGCGTGAGCTCTGGAAACACCATATATTTT CASSPRGVSSGNTIYF
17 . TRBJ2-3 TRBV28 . TGTGCCAGCAGTCCAACCCAAAACAGATACCAGACAGATACGCAGTATTTT CASSPTQNRYQTDTQYF
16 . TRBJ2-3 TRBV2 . TGTGCCAGCAGTGAAGCGTTTAGCGGCCTCACAGGTACGCAGTATTTT CASSEAFSGLTGTQYF
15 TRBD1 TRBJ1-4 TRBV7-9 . TGTGCCAGCAGCGCGTCACAGGGGGGTAATGAAAAACTGTTTTTT CASSASQGGNEKLFF
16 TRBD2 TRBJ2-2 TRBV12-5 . TGTGCTAGTGGTTTCTCGGCGGGAGCTGACACCGGGGAGCTGTTTTTT CASGFSAGADTGELFF
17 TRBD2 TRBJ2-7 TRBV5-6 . TGTGCCAGCAGCTTCTCCCCTTGGCGGGAGGGTTTATACGAGCAGTACTTC CASSFSPWREGLYEQYF
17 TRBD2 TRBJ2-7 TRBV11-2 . TGTGCCAGCAGCCCGGGCGGGGGGACTAGCGGGAAGTACGAGCAGTACTTC CASSPGGGTSGKYEQYF
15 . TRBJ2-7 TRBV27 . TGTGCCAGCAGTTCTGACAGGGAGGATGCCTACGAGCAGTACTTC CASSSDREDAYEQYF
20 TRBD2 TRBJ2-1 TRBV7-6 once TGTGCCAGCAGCGACCCGACTAGCGGGAGTATCTGGAGCTCCTACAATGAGCAGTTCTTC CASSDPTSGSIWSSYNEQFF
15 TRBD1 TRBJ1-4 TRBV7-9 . TGTGCCAGCAGCTCCCGACAGGGAACTAATGAAAAACTGTTTTTT CASSSRQGTNEKLFF